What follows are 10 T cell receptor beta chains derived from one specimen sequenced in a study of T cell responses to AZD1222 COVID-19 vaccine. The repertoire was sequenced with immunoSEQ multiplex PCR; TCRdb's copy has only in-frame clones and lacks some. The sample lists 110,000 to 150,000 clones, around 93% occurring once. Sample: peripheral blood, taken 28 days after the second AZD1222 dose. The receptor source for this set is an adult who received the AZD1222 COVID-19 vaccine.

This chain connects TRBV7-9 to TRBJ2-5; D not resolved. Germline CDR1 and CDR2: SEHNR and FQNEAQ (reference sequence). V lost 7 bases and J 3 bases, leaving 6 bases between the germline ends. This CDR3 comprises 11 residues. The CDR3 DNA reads TGTGCCAGCACTCCGAAAGAGACCCAGTACTTC. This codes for CASTPKETQYF.

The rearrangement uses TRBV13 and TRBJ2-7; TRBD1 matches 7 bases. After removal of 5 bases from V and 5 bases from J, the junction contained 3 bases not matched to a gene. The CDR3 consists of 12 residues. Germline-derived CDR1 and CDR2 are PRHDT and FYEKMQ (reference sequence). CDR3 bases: TGTGCCAGCAGCGCCACAGGGGACGAGCAGTACTTC. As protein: CASSATGDEQYF.

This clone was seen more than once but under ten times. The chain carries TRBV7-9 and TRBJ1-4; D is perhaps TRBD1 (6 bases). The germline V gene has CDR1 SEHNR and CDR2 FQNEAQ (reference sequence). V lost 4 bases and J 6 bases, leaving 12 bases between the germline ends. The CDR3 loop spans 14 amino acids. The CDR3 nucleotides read TGTGCCAGCAGCTGGGGGCGGACAGATGAAAAACTGTTTTTT. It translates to CASSWGRTDEKLFF.

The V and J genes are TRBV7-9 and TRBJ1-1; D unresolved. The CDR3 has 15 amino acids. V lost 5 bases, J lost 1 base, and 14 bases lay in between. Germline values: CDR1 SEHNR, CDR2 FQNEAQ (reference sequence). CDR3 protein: CASSLTLGRNTEAFF. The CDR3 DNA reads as TGTGCCAGCAGCCTCACCCTAGGACGGAACACTGAAGCTTTCTTT.

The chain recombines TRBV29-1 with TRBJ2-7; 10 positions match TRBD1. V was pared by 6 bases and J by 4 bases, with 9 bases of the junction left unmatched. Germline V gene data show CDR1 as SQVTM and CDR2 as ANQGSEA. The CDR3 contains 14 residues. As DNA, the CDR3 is TGCAGCGTCTCTTCCGGGACAGGGGTGTACGAGCAGTACTTC. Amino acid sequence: CSVSSGTGVYEQYF.

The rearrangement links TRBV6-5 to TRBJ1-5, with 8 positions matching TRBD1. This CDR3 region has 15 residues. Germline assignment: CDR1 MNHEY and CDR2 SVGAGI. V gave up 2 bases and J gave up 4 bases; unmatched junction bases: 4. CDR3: CASSYHRGSNQPQHF. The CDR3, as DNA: TGTGCCAGCAGTTACCACAGGGGGTCTAATCAGCCCCAGCATTTT.

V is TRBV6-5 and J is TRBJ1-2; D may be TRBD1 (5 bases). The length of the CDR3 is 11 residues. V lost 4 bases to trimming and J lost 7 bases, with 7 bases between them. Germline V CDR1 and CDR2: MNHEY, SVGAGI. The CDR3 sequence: CASSSRGGYTF. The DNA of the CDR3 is TGTGCCAGCAGTTCGAGGGGTGGCTACACCTTC.

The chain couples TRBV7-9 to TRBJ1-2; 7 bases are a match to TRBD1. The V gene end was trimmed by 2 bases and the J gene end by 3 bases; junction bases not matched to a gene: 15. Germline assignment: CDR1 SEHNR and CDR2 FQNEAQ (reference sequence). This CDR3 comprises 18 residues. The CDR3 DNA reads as TGTGCCAGCAGCTTACCCCAGATACAGGGGTGGCTCGACTATGGCTACACCTTC. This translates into CASSLPQIQGWLDYGYTF.

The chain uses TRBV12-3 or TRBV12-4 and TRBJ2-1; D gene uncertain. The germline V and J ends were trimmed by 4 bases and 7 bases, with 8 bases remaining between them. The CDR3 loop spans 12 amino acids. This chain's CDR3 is CASSSPINEQFF. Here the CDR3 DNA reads TGTGCCAGCAGTTCACCGATAAATGAGCAGTTCTTC.

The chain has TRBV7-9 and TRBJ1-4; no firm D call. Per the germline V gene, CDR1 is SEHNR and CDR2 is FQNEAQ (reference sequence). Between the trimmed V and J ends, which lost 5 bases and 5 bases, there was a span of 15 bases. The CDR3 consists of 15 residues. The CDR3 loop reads CASSIQSYPNEKLFF. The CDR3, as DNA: TGTGCCAGCAGCATACAGAGTTACCCCAATGAAAAACTGTTTTTT. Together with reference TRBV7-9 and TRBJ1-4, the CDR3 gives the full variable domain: DTGVSQNPRHKITKRGQNVTFRCDPISEHNRLYWYRQTLGQGPEFLTYFQNEAQLEKSRLLSDRFSAERPKGSFSTLEIQRTEQGDSAMYLCASSIQSYPNEKLFFGSGTQLSVL.